This T cell receptor (beta chain) originates from a study of blood T cell repertoires in COVID-19. V was trimmed by 4 bases and J by 3 bases, leaving 16 bases between them. Germline V gives CDR1 MDHEN, CDR2 SYDVKM. The length of the CDR3 is 16 residues. Generated by immunoSEQ multiplex PCR, the TCRdb table keeps only in-frame clones and is missing some. The sample has under 200,000 clones, around nine tenths seen once; the top ten hold about 0.8%. There are a few counts of this clone. Two negative PCRs, clearance, or symptom resolution had been documented for recovered Cohort 3 donors. The sequencing sample was made of PBMCs or T cells enriched from blood (not recorded which). The V call is TRBV28, the J call TRBJ1-5; D is unresolved. The clonotype was recovered from a woman younger than 30 who had recovered from COVID-19. The CDR3 DNA reads as TGTGCCAGCAGTTCCCTCAGGTCTCAACCCAATCAGCCCCAGCATTTT. It encodes CASSSLRSQPNQPQHF. Full variable domain (outside the CDR3, taken from reference TRBV28 and TRBJ1-5): DVKVTQSSRYLVKRTGEKVFLECVQDMDHENMFWYRQDPGLGLRLIYFSYDVKMKEKGDIPEGYSVSREKKERFSLILESASTNQTSMYLCASSSLRSQPNQPQHFGDGTRLSIL.